A selection of T cell receptor beta chains follows, all from one sample in a study of CD8+ T cells in alopecia areata. Measured with immunoSEQ multiplex PCR; TCRdb has only the in-frame clones, and not every one. The data hold about 140,000 clones, with around four fifths observed a single time. The sequences come from CD8+ T cells sorted from blood, collected at week 4, from a patient treated with tofacitinib. These receptor sequences come from a human donor with alopecia areata. Both conserved end residues are part of each CDR3. The order of the fields is V gene, J gene, CDR3 protein.

TRBV29-1	TRBJ2-5	CSVEGAGKGETQYF
TRBV5-6	TRBJ2-5	CASSPRSGGFTQYF
TRBV6-1	TRBJ2-7	CASSARTPYEQYF
TRBV4-1	TRBJ1-6	CASSPGLSSYNSPLHF
TRBV7-9	TRBJ2-1	CASSFASYNEQFF
TRBV4-2	TRBJ1-2	CASSQGVEGIGGYTF
TRBV13	TRBJ2-7	CASSLGGSEQYF
TRBV9	TRBJ2-3	CASSVEGLRTDTQYF
TRBV6-5	TRBJ2-7	CASSSRDRGAYEQYF
TRBV5-4	TRBJ2-7	CASSYGQEQYF
TRBV30	TRBJ1-2	CAWKEHGYGYTF
TRBV7-9	TRBJ2-7	CASSLEGQGGNEQYF
TRBV7-3	TRBJ2-3	CASSLGALPLTDTQYF
TRBV7-6	TRBJ2-5	CASSLGGGWETQYF
TRBV27	TRBJ1-1	CASSASLTVNTEAFF
TRBV6-1	TRBJ1-1	CASSEGTGYSNTEAFF
TRBV19	TRBJ2-2	CASSIGVTGELFF
TRBV10-2	TRBJ2-5	CASRERGTQETQYF
TRBV2	TRBJ2-7	CASSGGDSSYEQYF
TRBV7-9	TRBJ1-1	CASAATGAGEAFF
TRBV5-6	TRBJ2-1	CASSLGGRGFMNEQFF
TRBV4-3	TRBJ2-1	CASSQLRNRGSNEQFF
TRBV27	TRBJ2-7	CASSHARHYYEQYF
TRBV23-1	TRBJ1-5	CASSQSTARVNQPQHF
TRBV7-6	TRBJ2-7	CASSLGAGGPYEQYF
TRBV6-5	TRBJ2-1	CASSYSSGLGNEQFF
TRBV29-1	TRBJ2-7	CSGQGLAGEQYF
TRBV27	TRBJ2-7	CASSYGQGASEQYF
TRBV6-1	TRBJ2-6	CASSELKGGSGANVLTF
TRBV7-9	TRBJ2-5	CASSPDSLQETQYF
TRBV29-1	TRBJ2-7	CSARTGGVDEQYF
TRBV7-9	TRBJ2-5	CASSPLDGKETQYF
TRBV10-3	TRBJ2-7	CAISPGAADEQYF